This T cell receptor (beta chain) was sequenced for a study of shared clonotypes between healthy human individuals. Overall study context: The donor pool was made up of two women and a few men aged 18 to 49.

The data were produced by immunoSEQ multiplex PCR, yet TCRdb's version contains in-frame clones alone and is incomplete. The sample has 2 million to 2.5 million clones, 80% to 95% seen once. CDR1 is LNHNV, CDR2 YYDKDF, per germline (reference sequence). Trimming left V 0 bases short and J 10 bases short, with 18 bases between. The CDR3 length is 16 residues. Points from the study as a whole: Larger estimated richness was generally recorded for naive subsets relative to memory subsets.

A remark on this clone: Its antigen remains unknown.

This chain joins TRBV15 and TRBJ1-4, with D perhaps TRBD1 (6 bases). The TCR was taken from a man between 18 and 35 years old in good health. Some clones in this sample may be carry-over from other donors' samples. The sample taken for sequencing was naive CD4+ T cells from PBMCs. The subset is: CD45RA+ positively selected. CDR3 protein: CATSREGTGSLGKLFF. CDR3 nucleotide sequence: TGTGCCACCAGCAGAGAAGGAACAGGGAGTCTGGGAAAACTGTTTTTT.